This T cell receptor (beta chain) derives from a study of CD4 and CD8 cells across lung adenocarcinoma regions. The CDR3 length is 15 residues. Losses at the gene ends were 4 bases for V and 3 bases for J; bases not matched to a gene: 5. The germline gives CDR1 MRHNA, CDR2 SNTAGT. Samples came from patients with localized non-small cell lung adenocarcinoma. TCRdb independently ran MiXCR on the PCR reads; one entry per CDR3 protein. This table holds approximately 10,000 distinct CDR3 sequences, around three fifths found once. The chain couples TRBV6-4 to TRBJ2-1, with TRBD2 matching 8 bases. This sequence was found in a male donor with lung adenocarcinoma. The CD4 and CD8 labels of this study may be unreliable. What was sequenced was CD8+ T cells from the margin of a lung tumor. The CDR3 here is CASSAGGQGYNEQFF. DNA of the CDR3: TGTGCCAGCAGTGCGGGAGGGCAGGGCTACAATGAGCAGTTCTTC.